This T cell receptor beta chain appears in the sequencing data of a study of blood T cell repertoires in COVID-19. Study at large: The study drew acute and convalescent COVID-19 samples from the United States, Italy and Spain. Nucleic acid was either cDNA or gDNA, and it came from T cells, B-cell-depleted T cells, or PBMCs.

Trimming removed 2 bases from V and 0 bases from J, with 4 bases in between. This CDR3 comprises 13 residues. Germline CDR1 is SGHTA and CDR2 is FQGNSA. Authors' methods: Estimates of nucleated cell counts were drawn from the amplification of reference gene primers. The method was immunoSEQ multiplex PCR; TCRdb's version includes in-frame clones alone and lacks a portion of them. That table is the source of V, J and clone size, and D and trimming were worked out from the DNA. This table holds approximately 70,000 clones, 81% found once. The material sequenced was peripheral blood. This TCR was recovered from a woman in her seventies with acute or convalescent COVID-19. The chain has TRBV7-2 and TRBJ1-1; no clear D. Written as DNA, the CDR3 is TGTGCCAGCAGCTTAATTATGAACACTGAAGCTTTCTTT. It is translated as CASSLIMNTEAFF.